Listed below are T cell receptor beta chains from one sample, sequenced in a study of beta chain features in type 1 diabetes. Sequencing used immunoSEQ multiplex PCR; TCRdb keeps in-frame clones, though not all of them. The sample yields about 340,000 clones, around 8.5% seen once. Sample: central memory CD4+ T cells from blood. These receptors all stem from a man aged 25 to 40 with type 1 diabetes. Both conserved end residues are part of each CDR3. A D gene is named only where the DNA matches it firmly. The size field is filled for only some rows; it gives once, few, many or a size class.

abundance	v_gene	d_gene	j_gene	CDR3aa	CDR3nt
-	TRBV5-1	TRBD1	TRBJ1-1	CASSLWETGGPAEAFF	TGCGCCAGCAGCTTGTGGGAAACAGGGGGACCAGCTGAAGCTTTCTTT
few	TRBV7-2	-	TRBJ2-3	CASSLLVPGPSQYF	TGTGCCAGCAGCTTACTGGTTCCGGGGCCGTCGCAGTATTTT
-	TRBV7-9	-	TRBJ1-2	CASSLAVTAGRNYGYTF	TGTGCCAGCAGCTTAGCGGTTACGGCAGGGAGGAACTATGGCTACACCTTC
few	TRBV19	-	TRBJ1-6	CASSQADIYNSPLHF	TGTGCCAGTAGCCAGGCGGACATCTATAATTCACCCCTCCACTTT
few	TRBV6-5	-	TRBJ2-1	CASSTDSSSYNEQFF	TGTGCCAGCAGCACAGACTCGAGCTCCTACAATGAGCAGTTCTTC
-	TRBV6-1	-	TRBJ2-7	CASSERYEQYF	TGTGCCAGCAGTGAAAGGTACGAGCAGTACTTC
-	TRBV9	-	TRBJ2-5	CASSVEGWEETQYF	TGTGCCAGCAGCGTAGAGGGGTGGGAGGAGACCCAGTACTTC
-	TRBV18	-	TRBJ1-4	CASSPPGEATNEKLFF	TGTGCCAGCTCACCACCCGGAGAGGCAACTAATGAAAAACTGTTTTTT
-	TRBV5-1	TRBD2	TRBJ2-5	CASSLLAGGPETQYF	TGCGCCAGCAGCTTGCTGGCGGGGGGGCCGGAGACCCAGTACTTC
few	TRBV29-1	-	TRBJ1-1	CSVDPRSGTEAFF	TGCAGCGTTGATCCAAGGTCCGGCACTGAAGCTTTCTTT
-	TRBV2	-	TRBJ2-3	CASSEGGDTQYF	TGTGCCAGCAGCGAGGGGGGCGATACGCAGTATTTT
-	TRBV19	-	TRBJ1-5	CASTSRGGLSAQHF	TGTGCCAGTACCTCCCGGGGAGGGCTATCCGCCCAGCATTTT
few	TRBV29-1	TRBD2	TRBJ2-4	CSVSGTRENIQYF	TGCAGCGTTTCCGGGACTAGAGAAAACATTCAGTACTTC
many	TRBV7-8	-	TRBJ2-3	CASSGRFPGSSDTQYF	TGTGCCAGCAGCGGCCGTTTCCCGGGGTCATCAGATACGCAGTATTTT
many	TRBV27	-	TRBJ1-3	CASSFTGSPGNTIYF	TGTGCCAGCAGTTTTACGGGCTCCCCCGGAAACACCATATATTTT
few	TRBV4-1	-	TRBJ2-5	CASSQDGSSEETQYF	TGCGCCAGCAGCCAAGATGGGTCTAGTGAAGAGACCCAGTACTTC
few	TRBV29-1	-	TRBJ2-1	CSVEDGSGRDYNEQFF	TGCAGCGTTGAAGATGGGTCAGGAAGGGATTACAATGAGCAGTTCTTC
few	TRBV11-2	TRBD1	TRBJ2-7	CASSGHRGVDEQYF	TGTGCCAGCAGCGGTCACAGGGGGGTCGACGAGCAGTACTTC
few	TRBV28	TRBD1	TRBJ2-2	CASSMRTGDTGELFF	TGTGCCAGCAGTATGCGGACAGGGGACACCGGGGAGCTGTTTTTT
few	TRBV7-2	-	TRBJ2-6	CASSLVPEGSGANVLTF	TGTGCCAGCAGCTTAGTCCCCGAGGGCTCTGGGGCCAACGTCCTGACTTTC
few	TRBV6-5	-	TRBJ1-3	CASSYGWGTPRDTIYF	TGTGCCAGCAGTTACGGGTGGGGGACACCAAGGGACACCATATATTTT
-	TRBV15	TRBD1	TRBJ2-1	CATREGGMGQGFNEQFF	TGTGCCACCAGGGAAGGCGGAATGGGACAGGGTTTCAATGAGCAGTTCTTC
-	TRBV7-6	-	TRBJ1-1	CASSPAGRDTEAFF	TGTGCCAGCAGCCCCGCAGGGAGGGACACTGAAGCTTTCTTT
few	TRBV29-1	-	TRBJ1-1	CSVEDATEGSEAFF	TGCAGCGTTGAAGATGCGACAGAGGGCTCTGAAGCTTTCTTT
few	TRBV7-2	TRBD2	TRBJ2-2	CASSPWGRGSGPTGELFF	TGTGCCAGCAGCCCTTGGGGAAGGGGTAGCGGGCCGACCGGGGAGCTGTTTTTT
-	TRBV10-3	TRBD2	TRBJ2-7	CASRLAGGLEQYF	TGTGCCTCCCGACTAGCGGGGGGCCTCGAGCAGTACTTC
few	TRBV28	-	TRBJ2-5	CASSSGSQLDQETQYF	TGTGCCAGCAGTTCCGGGTCCCAGTTGGACCAAGAGACCCAGTACTTC
few	TRBV19	-	TRBJ1-2	CASGAYSNYGYTF	TGTGCCAGTGGGGCTTATTCTAACTATGGCTACACCTTC
few	TRBV5-1	-	TRBJ2-1	CASSLGEDEQFF	TGCGCCAGCAGCTTGGGGGAAGATGAGCAGTTCTTC
few	TRBV2	-	TRBJ2-1	CASSEDRWTGNEQFF	TGTGCCAGCAGTGAAGACAGGTGGACTGGGAATGAGCAGTTCTTC
few	TRBV25-1	-	TRBJ2-2	CASSEAGHTGELFF	TGTGCCAGCAGTGAGGCGGGGCACACCGGGGAGCTGTTTTTT
few	TRBV4-3	TRBD1	TRBJ2-7	CASSQGTGSHEQYF	TGCGCCAGCAGCCAAGGGACAGGGTCCCACGAGCAGTACTTC
-	TRBV30	-	TRBJ1-1	CAWGLTNTEAFF	TGTGCCTGGGGACTGACTAACACTGAAGCTTTCTTT
-	TRBV4-3	TRBD1	TRBJ2-2	CASSQGPGGGPSTGELFF	TGCGCCAGCAGCCAAGGGCCAGGGGGTGGCCCTTCCACCGGGGAGCTGTTTTTT
few	TRBV30	-	TRBJ2-4	CAWGGTVAKNIQYF	TGTGCCTGGGGGGGGACAGTAGCCAAAAACATTCAGTACTTC
few	TRBV6-5	-	TRBJ2-7	CASSPRRYEQYF	TGTGCCAGCAGTCCCCGTAGATACGAGCAGTACTTC
-	TRBV6-1	-	TRBJ1-6	CASKPLSSYNSPLHF	TGTGCCAGCAAACCACTGAGCTCCTATAATTCACCCCTCCACTTT
few	TRBV7-6	-	TRBJ2-1	CASSLGSGSEQFF	TGTGCCAGCAGCTTAGGATCGGGTTCTGAGCAGTTCTTC
-	TRBV7-2	-	TRBJ1-6	CASSRRATGHPSPLHF	TGTGCCAGCAGCCGCCGAGCAACAGGGCACCCTTCACCCCTCCACTTT
many	TRBV7-2	-	TRBJ2-1	CASSLDRGGYNEQFF	TGTGCCAGCAGCTTAGACAGGGGAGGTTACAATGAGCAGTTCTTC
-	TRBV29-1	TRBD2	TRBJ2-7	CSVMPHASGGAFKNEQYF	TGCAGCGTCATGCCACATGCTAGCGGGGGGGCTTTTAAGAACGAGCAGTACTTC
few	TRBV29-1	-	TRBJ2-7	CSVEEGGGYEQYF	TGCAGCGTTGAAGAGGGGGGAGGCTACGAGCAGTACTTC
many	TRBV29-1	-	TRBJ2-4	CSVVGERTWIQYF	TGCAGCGTTGTCGGGGAGAGAACTTGGATTCAGTACTTC
-	TRBV6-1	-	TRBJ1-2	CASSGGRVAGGYTF	TGTGCCAGCAGCGGAGGGAGGGTAGCAGGTGGCTACACCTTC
-	TRBV9	-	TRBJ1-2	CASSVDTDYGYTF	TGTGCCAGCAGCGTAGATACAGACTATGGCTACACCTTC